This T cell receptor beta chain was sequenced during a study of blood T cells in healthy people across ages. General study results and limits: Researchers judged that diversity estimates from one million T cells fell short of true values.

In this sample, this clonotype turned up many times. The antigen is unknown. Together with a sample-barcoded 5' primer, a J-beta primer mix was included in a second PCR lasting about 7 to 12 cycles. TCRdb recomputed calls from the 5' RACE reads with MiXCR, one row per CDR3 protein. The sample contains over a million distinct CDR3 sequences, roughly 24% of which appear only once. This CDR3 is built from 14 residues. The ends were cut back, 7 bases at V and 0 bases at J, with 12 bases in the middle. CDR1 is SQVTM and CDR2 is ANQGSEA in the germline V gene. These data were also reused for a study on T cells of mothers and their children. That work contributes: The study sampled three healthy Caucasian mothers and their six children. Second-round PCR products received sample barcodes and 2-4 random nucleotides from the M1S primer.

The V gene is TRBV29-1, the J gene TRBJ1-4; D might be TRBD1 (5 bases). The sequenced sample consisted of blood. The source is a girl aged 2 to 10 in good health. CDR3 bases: TGCAGCGCCCGGGGCCCTCCAACTAATGAAAAACTGTTTTTT. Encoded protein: CSARGPPTNEKLFF.